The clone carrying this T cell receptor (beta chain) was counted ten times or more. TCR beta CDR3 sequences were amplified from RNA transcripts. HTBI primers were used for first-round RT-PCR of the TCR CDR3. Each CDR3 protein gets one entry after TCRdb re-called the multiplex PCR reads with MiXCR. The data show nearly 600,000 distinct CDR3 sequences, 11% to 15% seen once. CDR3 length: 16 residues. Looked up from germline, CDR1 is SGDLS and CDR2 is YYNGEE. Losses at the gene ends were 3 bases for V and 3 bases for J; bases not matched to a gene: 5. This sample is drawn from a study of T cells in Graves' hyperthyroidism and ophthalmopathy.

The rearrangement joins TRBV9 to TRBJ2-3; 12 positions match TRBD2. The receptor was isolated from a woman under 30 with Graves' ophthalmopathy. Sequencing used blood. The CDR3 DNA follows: TGTGCCAGCAGCGCCCTAGCGGGAGGGGGAACAGATACGCAGTATTTT. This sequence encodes CASSALAGGGTDTQYF.